This T cell receptor (beta chain) was observed in a study of T cells after posttransplantation cyclophosphamide. The sample holds many counts of this clone. The sample has other DNA sequences that encode this CDR3 too. Germline V gives CDR1 SGDLS, CDR2 YYNGEE. The CDR3 contains 16 residues. V was clipped by 2 bases and J by 4 bases; unmatched bases: 6. Clones were read by immunoSEQ multiplex PCR, and TCRdb kept only the in-frame ones, dropping some. There are about 25,000 clones in the sample, none observed a single time. The sample was PBMCs. The rearrangement links TRBV9 to TRBJ2-1, with TRBD1 matching 10 bases. The clonotype was recovered from a woman in her forties or fifties in good health, CMV-negative, and a related stem cell transplant donor. CDR3 sequence: CASSVRDRGRYNEQFF. The CDR3 DNA follows: TGTGCCAGCAGCGTCCGAGACAGGGGGCGTTACAATGAGCAGTTCTTC.